The 27 T cell receptor beta chains below come from one sample, sequenced in a study of T cells in Graves' hyperthyroidism and ophthalmopathy. Amplified regions were TCR beta CDR3 sequences from RNA transcripts. The study used the HTBI primer set for a first-round RT-PCR of the TCR CDR3. Using its own MiXCR run on the multiplex PCR reads, TCRdb lists one record per CDR3 protein. Of hundreds of thousands of distinct CDR3 sequences listed, 14% are singletons. The sample taken for sequencing was blood. The receptors here all came from a woman aged 45-59 years with Graves' ophthalmopathy.

This clonotype was counted only a few times. The rearrangement links TRBV19 to TRBJ1-1; TRBD1 is a possible D gene (6 bases). CDR1 is LNHDA and CDR2 is SQIVND in the germline V gene (reference sequence). The CDR3 runs to 18 residues. The V end was cut by 5 bases, the J end by 4 bases, with 26 bases between. CDR3 loop: CASSAWLTLGGRGTEAFF. The CDR3 nucleotides are TGTGCCAGTAGTGCCTGGCTCACACTGGGGGGGCGAGGCACTGAAGCTTTCTTT.

This clonotype turned up a few times. The rearrangement links TRBV10-3 to TRBJ1-2; 8 positions match TRBD1. Germline V gene sequence: CDR1 ENHRY, CDR2 SYGVKD. The CDR3 is 19 residues long. V was clipped by 6 bases and J by 0 bases; unmatched bases: 18. The CDR3 bases are TGTGCCATCAGCCCCACGCGGACAGGGTCGATTTCAGCTAACTATGGCTACACCTTC. This translates into CAISPTRTGSISANYGYTF.

Ten or more counts support this clonotype. The chain links TRBV20-1 to TRBJ2-3; 10 bases are shared with TRBD1. This CDR3 is built from 16 residues. Germline V gene data show CDR1 as DFQATT and CDR2 as SNEGSKA (reference sequence). The V segment lost 0 bases and the J segment 2 bases; nucleotides outside the gene matches: 5. In nucleotides, the CDR3 is TGCAGTGCTAGAGATCGGGACAGGGGATACACAGATACGCAGTATTTT. Protein: CSARDRDRGYTDTQYF.

The sample holds a few counts of this clonotype. The CDR3 reads CASSEYRGGLSTDTQYF. The CDR3 DNA reads TGTGCCAGCAGTGAATACCGAGGGGGTTTGAGCACAGATACGCAGTATTTT. This chain joins TRBV25-1 and TRBJ2-3, with D perhaps matching TRBD1 (6 bases). Trimming removed 0 bases at V and 0 bases at J, with 13 bases between. This CDR3 spans 17 amino acids. Looked up from germline, CDR1 is MGHDK and CDR2 is SYGVNS.

V gene TRBV7-2 combines with J gene TRBJ2-7, with 13 bases lining up with TRBD2. V shed 5 bases, J shed 5 bases, and the junction held 9 bases outside the gene matches. CDR3 length: 16 amino acids. Germline values: CDR1 SGHTA, CDR2 FQGNSA. CDR3 in DNA: TGTGCCAGCAGCCCACTAGCGGGAGGGCCGATGGACGAGCAGTACTTC. Protein sequence: CASSPLAGGPMDEQYF.

This clonotype was recorded at least ten times. This sequence joins TRBV10-3 and TRBJ2-7; TRBD2 matches at 10 bases. The CDR3 length is 15 residues. V gave up 8 bases and J gave up 4 bases; unmatched junction bases: 11. CDR1 is ENHRY and CDR2 is SYGVKD in the germline V gene. CDR3 loop: CAIGRASGSLYEQYF. The CDR3 DNA is TGTGCCATCGGACGGGCTAGCGGGAGTCTATACGAGCAGTACTTC.

The V gene is TRBV20-1, the J gene TRBJ2-3; TRBD2 aligns across 9 bases. Germline CDR1 is DFQATT and CDR2 is SNEGSKA (reference sequence). CDR3 length: 16 amino acids. J lost 1 base, V lost 5 bases, and 10 bases had no gene match. CDR3 loop: CSAPPRSSGGTDTQYF. The CDR3 coding sequence is TGCAGTGCTCCCCCCCGGTCTAGCGGGGGCACAGATACGCAGTATTTT.

In regard to this clonotype: A much larger clone lies one base from this, so it may be a read error. This chain links TRBV6-1 with TRBJ1-1; D is unclear. The CDR3 contains 13 residues. Trimming cost V 8 bases and J 4 bases, with 14 bases left between them. CDR1 is MNHNS and CDR2 is SASEGT in the germline V gene. The chain's CDR3 is CASGVRQSTEAFF. DNA of the CDR3: TGTGCCAGCGGTGTACGGCAGAGCACTGAAGCTTTCTTT.

This chain links TRBV9 with TRBJ2-6, with TRBD1 matching over 8 bases. V was pared by 4 bases and J by 4 bases, with 10 bases of the junction left unmatched. The CDR3 has 17 amino acids. Germline V lookup: CDR1 SGDLS, CDR2 YYNGEE. CDR3 sequence reads: CASSPGTGGLGANVLTF. The CDR3 nucleotides read TGTGCCAGCAGCCCCGGGACAGGTGGGCTCGGGGCCAACGTCCTGACTTTC.

V and J are TRBV19 and TRBJ2-3; 9 bases are shared with TRBD2. The trim removed 6 bases at V and 1 base at J, leaving 2 bases unmatched. CDR1 LNHDA and CDR2 SQIVND come from the germline V gene (reference sequence). The CDR3 length is 14 residues. DNA of the CDR3: TGTGCCAGTAGACCTAGCGGGGGCACAGATACGCAGTATTTT. Its translation: CASRPSGGTDTQYF.

The CDR3 sequence is CASSTSGTFPIDTQYF. The DNA for the CDR3 is TGTGCCAGCAGCACTTCCGGGACATTCCCTATAGATACGCAGTATTTT. The rearrangement links TRBV9 to TRBJ2-3; D perhaps matches TRBD1 (6 bases). Per the germline V gene, CDR1 is SGDLS and CDR2 is YYNGEE. The length of the CDR3 is 16 residues. Trimming stripped 4 bases from V and 5 bases from J, with 20 bases between.

This clonotype was detected many times. The CDR3 is CASAIYEQYF. CDR3 coding DNA: TGTGCCAGCGCAATCTACGAGCAGTACTTC. The V gene is TRBV2, the J gene TRBJ2-7; no clear D gene. Between the trimmed V and J ends, which lost 8 bases and 3 bases, there was a span of 5 bases. CDR3 length: 10 amino acids. The germline V gene has CDR1 SNHLY and CDR2 FYNNEI.

This chain links TRBV11-2 with TRBJ2-4; D possibly corresponds to TRBD2 (5 bases). Germline lookup yields CDR1 SGHAT and CDR2 FQNNGV. The germline V and J ends were trimmed by 2 bases and 1 base, with 12 bases remaining between them. CDR3 length equals 16 residues. CDR3: CASSLIGNLAKNIQYF. Written as DNA, the CDR3 is TGTGCCAGCAGCTTAATCGGGAACTTGGCCAAAAACATTCAGTACTTC.

On this clonotype itself: This may stem from a read error, because a much larger clone lies one nucleotide away. V gene TRBV2 combines with J gene TRBJ1-2, with D unclear. CDR1 is SNHLY, CDR2 FYNNEI, per germline. This CDR3 has 16 residues. CDR3 region: CVSSLATQDPNYGYTF. The CDR3 DNA follows: TGTGTCAGCAGCTTAGCCACCCAAGACCCTAACTATGGCTACACCTTC.

This clonotype was counted many times. The chain's CDR3 is CASSATTAGQPQYF. CDR3 in DNA: TGTGCCAGCAGCGCGACAACCGCGGGACAGCCGCAGTATTTT. This chain uses TRBV9 with TRBJ2-3, with D possibly matching TRBD1 (7 bases). The CDR3 is 14 amino acids. With 3 bases removed from V and 10 bases from J, the gap between germline ends came to 18 bases. Germline lookup yields CDR1 SGDLS and CDR2 YYNGEE. Full variable domain (missing parts from reference TRBV9 and TRBJ2-3): DSGVTQTPKHLITATGQRVTLRCSPRSGDLSVYWYQQSLDQGLQFLIQYYNGEERAKGNILERFSAQQFPDLHSELNLSSLELGDSALYFCASSATTAGQPQYFGPGTRLTVL.

V is TRBV19 and J is TRBJ2-6; D possibly corresponds to TRBD2 (6 bases). Germline V lookup: CDR1 LNHDA, CDR2 SQIVND (reference sequence). The CDR3 is 15 residues long. V was shortened by 3 bases and J by 4 bases, with 10 bases between the two germline ends. CDR3 in amino acids: CASSIRGWGANVLTF. The CDR3 nucleotides read TGTGCCAGTAGTATTCGGGGGTGGGGGGCCAACGTCCTGACTTTC.

In this sample, this clonotype turned up a few times. The CDR3 region is CASSQGGTAGTQYF. CDR3 nucleotides: TGTGCCAGCAGCCAAGGGGGGACTGCGGGGACCCAGTACTTC. The rearrangement joins TRBV4-2 to TRBJ2-5, with D maybe TRBD2 (6 bases). The germline V and J ends were trimmed by 1 base and 7 bases, with 13 bases remaining between them. Germline V gene data show CDR1 as LGHNA and CDR2 as YNFKEQ. This CDR3 has 14 residues.

This clonotype was counted ten times or more. The V and J genes are TRBV5-1 and TRBJ2-3; D call uncertain. Trimming took 4 bases from V and 6 from J, leaving 15 bases between them. The CDR3 extends over 14 amino acids. The germline CDR1 and CDR2 sequences are SGHRS and YFSETQ. The CDR3 region has the DNA TGCGCCAGCAGCCCTATATTAAGGGTTGATACGCAGTATTTT. Protein sequence: CASSPILRVDTQYF.

The sample holds many counts of this clonotype. The chain has TRBV7-8 and TRBJ2-7; 9 bases line up with TRBD1. The CDR3 length is 12 residues. The V segment lost 10 bases and the J segment 7 bases; nucleotides outside the gene matches: 8. Germline V gene lookup returns CDR1 SGHVS and CDR2 FQNEAQ. The CDR3 DNA is TGTGCCACGGGACAGGGCTCGAGGGAGCAGTACTTC. Amino acid sequence: CATGQGSREQYF.

This clonotype has a handful of counts. This chain connects TRBV10-3 to TRBJ2-5; possibly TRBD2 for D (6 bases). Germline-derived CDR1 and CDR2 are ENHRY and SYGVKD. CDR3 length: 14 residues. The V end lost 2 bases, the J end lost 1 base, and 8 bases lay between the germline ends. CDR3 in DNA: TGTGCCATCAGTGAGGGACTATTCCAAGAGACCCAGTACTTC. The encoded protein is CAISEGLFQETQYF.

This clonotype occurred a few times. The DNA of the CDR3 is TGCAGTGCTATAAAGACTAGCGGGAGTTCCTACGAGCAGTACTTC. It codes for CSAIKTSGSSYEQYF. The rearrangement links TRBV20-1 to TRBJ2-7; 12 bases match TRBD2. The CDR3 has 15 amino acids. Germline V lookup: CDR1 DFQATT, CDR2 SNEGSKA (reference sequence). The ends lost 4 bases at V and 1 base at J; junction bases unmatched: 5.

This clonotype has at least ten counts. The chain carries TRBV3-1 and TRBJ2-7; D is unclear. V was trimmed by 1 base and J by 3 bases, leaving 1 base between them. The CDR3 is made up of 11 amino acids. Per germline, CDR1 LGHDT and CDR2 YNNKEL (reference sequence). In DNA form, the CDR3 reads TGTGCCAGCAGCCAAGTCTACGAGCAGTACTTC. Protein: CASSQVYEQYF.

This clonotype was seen repeatedly, ten times or more. V usage is TRBV11-2 and J usage is TRBJ2-1; 9 bases are shared with TRBD1. The trim removed 3 bases at V and 8 bases at J, leaving 5 bases unmatched. The CDR3 is 14 residues long. The germline V gene encodes CDR1 SGHAT and CDR2 FQNNGV. This CDR3 is CASSFTGGGDEQFF. DNA for the CDR3: TGTGCCAGCAGCTTCACAGGGGGCGGCGATGAGCAGTTCTTC.

Only a few counts were recorded for this clonotype. V gene TRBV6-1 combines with J gene TRBJ2-3; D unresolved. CDR1 is MNHNS and CDR2 is SASEGT in the germline V gene. The ends were cut back, 6 bases at V and 4 bases at J, with 11 bases in the middle. The CDR3 is 13 amino acids. CDR3 DNA: TGTGCCAGCAGGTTCCGTTGGGCAGATACGCAGTATTTT. The encoded protein is CASRFRWADTQYF.

In its sample, this clonotype was seen many times. The V gene is TRBV20-1, the J gene TRBJ2-5, with a tentative D call TRBD2 (6 bases). Trimming stripped 3 bases from V and 2 bases from J, with 16 bases between. Per the germline V gene, CDR1 is DFQATT and CDR2 is SNEGSKA (reference sequence). This CDR3 is built from 15 residues. Written as DNA, the CDR3 is TGCAGTGCTAGCGAGCCTCTAGCGCCTCAAGAGACCCAGTACTTC. This encodes CSASEPLAPQETQYF.

This clonotype was observed at least ten times. The chain joins TRBV19 to TRBJ2-7, with TRBD2 matching over 10 bases. The germline V gene has CDR1 LNHDA and CDR2 SQIVND (reference sequence). Germline trimming cut 5 bases from V and 4 bases from J; bases unmatched to any gene: 17. The CDR3 length is 18 residues. The CDR3 region is CASSFPSGRAPYAYEQYF. The DNA of the CDR3 is TGTGCCAGTAGTTTCCCAAGCGGGAGGGCCCCCTATGCGTACGAGCAGTACTTC.

CDR3 protein: CASTRPGQYNQPQHF. CDR3 DNA sequence: TGTGCCAGTACCCGGCCCGGACAGTACAATCAGCCCCAGCATTTT. The V call is TRBV19, the J call TRBJ1-5; maybe TRBD1 (6 bases). The CDR3 is 15 amino acids. V shed 7 bases and J shed 3 bases, with 16 bases lying between them. The germline V gene encodes CDR1 LNHDA and CDR2 SQIVND (reference sequence).